The 21 T cell receptor beta chains listed next were all sequenced from one sample in a study of T cell clones after liver transplantation. The repertoire was sequenced with immunoSEQ multiplex PCR; TCRdb's copy has only in-frame clones and lacks some. In the table there are 65,000 to 95,000 clones, approximately 80% of which are singletons. This specimen consisted of CD4+ T cells from blood, obtained before liver transplant. The receptors derive from a human donor who received a liver transplant.

CDR3 loop: CASHPRTRSTDTQYF. In DNA form, the CDR3 reads TGTGCCAGCCACCCTCGGACACGTAGCACAGATACGCAGTATTTT. V gene TRBV2 combines with J gene TRBJ2-3, with D tentatively TRBD1 (5 bases). Trimming cost V 8 bases and J 0 bases, with 15 bases left between them. CDR1 and CDR2 from the germline V gene are SNHLY and FYNNEI. This CDR3 has 15 amino acids.

This chain links TRBV5-1 with TRBJ2-1; no clear D gene. The CDR3 covers 13 residues. Trimming removed 0 bases at V and 5 bases at J, with 6 bases between. The germline V gene has CDR1 SGHRS and CDR2 YFSETQ. This CDR3 reads CASSLAQNNEQFF. The CDR3 nucleotides read TGCGCCAGCAGCTTGGCCCAGAACAATGAGCAGTTCTTC.

The chain recombines TRBV18 with TRBJ2-7; 7 bases align to TRBD2. Germline V gene sequence: CDR1 KGHSH, CDR2 LQKENI. V gave up 6 bases and J gave up 5 bases; unmatched junction bases: 7. This CDR3 is built from 13 residues. CDR3 sequence (DNA): TGTGCCAGCTCTCCCTCGGGGGGTAACGAGCAGTACTTC. The encoded protein is CASSPSGGNEQYF.

The chain is built from TRBV9 and TRBJ1-3, with 9 bases lining up with TRBD1. The V gene's germline CDR1 is SGDLS and CDR2 YYNGEE. V shed 4 bases, J shed 3 bases, and the junction held 8 bases outside the gene matches. CDR3 length: 16 residues. The CDR3 DNA reads as TGTGCCAGCAGCCCTGGGGACAGGGTGGGTGGAAACACCATATATTTT. It translates to CASSPGDRVGGNTIYF.

The V gene is TRBV29-1, the J gene TRBJ2-7; 10 bases map to TRBD2. CDR1 is SQVTM, CDR2 ANQGSEA, per germline. The length of the CDR3 is 13 residues. Trimming removed 7 bases from V and 3 bases from J; junction bases left unmatched: 6. CDR3 nucleotides: TGCAGCGCCGCCTGGACTAGCGGCTACGAGCAGTACTTC. Amino acids: CSAAWTSGYEQYF.

V and J are TRBV6-1 and TRBJ2-7; 7 nucleotides match TRBD1. The CDR3 totals 15 residues. Per the germline V gene, CDR1 is MNHNS and CDR2 is SASEGT. V lost 3 bases to trimming and J lost 3 bases; unmatched junction nucleotides: 8. The CDR3 loop is CASSDIQGVYYEQYF. The CDR3 nucleotides are TGTGCCAGCAGTGATATTCAGGGGGTTTACTACGAGCAGTACTTC.

In its sample, this clone was seen once. The chain is built from TRBV18 and TRBJ2-2, with TRBD1 identical over 9 bases. Germline V gives CDR1 KGHSH, CDR2 LQKENI. The length of the CDR3 is 16 residues. V shed 4 bases, J shed 1 base, and the junction held 4 bases outside the gene matches. Here the CDR3 reads CASSLLDRGNTGELFF. Written as DNA, the CDR3 is TGTGCCAGCTCACTATTGGACAGGGGGAACACCGGGGAGCTGTTTTTT.

The V gene is TRBV2, the J gene TRBJ2-7, with D perhaps being TRBD1 or TRBD2 (5 bases each). CDR1 and CDR2 (germline): SNHLY, FYNNEI. The CDR3 sequence is 13 residues long. V was shortened by 6 bases and J by 4 bases, with 13 bases between the two germline ends. The CDR3 spells CASREDGAYEQYF. In DNA form, the CDR3 reads TGTGCCAGCAGAGAGGACGGGGCGTACGAGCAGTACTTC.

This clone was seen once. The rearrangement joins TRBV7-6 to TRBJ1-1, with 8 positions matching TRBD1. The CDR3 length is 14 residues. From germline, CDR1 is SGHVS and CDR2 FNYEAQ. Trimming cost V 5 bases and J 5 bases; bases outside gene matches: 7. The CDR3 region has the DNA TGTGCCAGCAGCGCGGACAGGGCCCGGACTGAAGCTTTCTTT. Its protein is CASSADRARTEAFF.

The rearrangement joins TRBV5-6 to TRBJ2-3; the D is unclear. The CDR3 contains 18 residues. Trimming stripped 0 bases from V and 0 bases from J, with 17 bases between. CDR1 and CDR2 (germline): SGHDT, YYEEEE. CDR3 residues: CASSLVTPLWDSTDTQYF. CDR3 sequence (DNA): TGTGCCAGCAGCTTGGTGACCCCGCTATGGGATAGCACAGATACGCAGTATTTT.

The chain carries TRBV18 and TRBJ2-7, with a possible D match to TRBD2 (5 bases). Germline lookup yields CDR1 KGHSH and CDR2 LQKENI. This CDR3 spans 12 amino acids. V was shortened by 5 bases and J by 6 bases, with 11 bases between the two germline ends. As DNA, the CDR3 is TGTGCCAGCTCAGCGAACGAGGGCGAGCAGTACTTC. Its protein product is CASSANEGEQYF.

The chain combines TRBV2 with TRBJ2-7, with TRBD2 matching 11 bases. There are 14 residues in the CDR3. The V and J ends lost 7 bases and 6 bases, in that order; junction bases with no gene match: 8. Germline V lookup: CDR1 SNHLY, CDR2 FYNNEI. Here the CDR3 DNA reads TGTGCCAGCACCTTACTAGCGGGAGATCTCGAGCAGTACTTC. Protein: CASTLLAGDLEQYF.

DNA of the CDR3: TGTGCCAGCAGCTTCCAACGAGGCGGGGCTTTCTTT. Its translation: CASSFQRGGAFF. V gene TRBV7-6 combines with J gene TRBJ1-1, with D uncertain. The CDR3 covers 12 residues. Germline assignment: CDR1 SGHVS and CDR2 FNYEAQ. The germline V and J ends were trimmed by 3 bases and 11 bases, with 13 bases remaining between them.

J is TRBJ2-7 and V is TRBV7-3; 7 positions match TRBD2. CDR1 is SGHTA, CDR2 FQGTGA, per germline. This CDR3 is 14 amino acids long. V gave up 2 bases and J gave up 10 bases; unmatched junction bases: 11. The CDR3 DNA sequence: TGTGCCAGCAGCTTAGATCAGGTGGCGGGAGACCAGTACTTC. Translated, it gives CASSLDQVAGDQYF.

Points on this clone: A read error may account for a junction end that differs from germline. The gene calls are TRBV28 and TRBJ1-2; no reliable D call. The germline V gene encodes CDR1 MDHEN and CDR2 SYDVKM. The length of the CDR3 is 14 residues. CDR3 nucleotides: TGTGCCAGCAGTTTGGAAGGGCCCCCTTATGACTACACCTTC. Encoded protein: CASSLEGPPYDYTF.

The J gene is TRBJ1-3, the V gene TRBV18, with D uncertain. Germline CDR1 KGHSH, CDR2 LQKENI. CDR3 length: 18 residues. V was cut by 1 base and J by 4 bases, with 20 bases left in between. The CDR3: CASSPQSFRPSHGNTIYF. CDR3 sequence (DNA): TGTGCCAGCTCACCACAATCTTTCCGGCCTTCACACGGAAACACCATATATTTT.

The chain uses TRBV5-1 and TRBJ2-7; no reliable D call. V was shortened by 0 bases and J by 6 bases, with 13 bases between the two germline ends. The CDR3 runs 14 residues. Looked up from germline, CDR1 is SGHRS and CDR2 is YFSETQ. The CDR3 sequence: CASSLDSPIREQYF. CDR3 nucleotides: TGCGCCAGCAGCTTGGATTCCCCCATACGCGAGCAGTACTTC. Looking up the rest from reference TRBV5-1 and TRBJ2-7 gives the full variable domain: KAGVTQTPRYLIKTRGQQVTLSCSPISGHRSVSWYQQTPGQGLQFLFEYFSETQRNKGNFPGRFSGRQFSNSRSEMNVSTLELGDSALYLCASSLDSPIREQYFGPGTRLTVT.

A single count supports this clone. The chain combines TRBV28 with TRBJ2-4, with D tentatively TRBD1 (6 bases). The CDR3 has 13 amino acids. V dropped 6 bases and J dropped 5 bases, with 11 bases sitting between them. The V gene's germline CDR1 is MDHEN and CDR2 SYDVKM. This CDR3 is CASRSRGQNIQYF. CDR3 nucleotide sequence: TGTGCCAGCAGGAGCAGGGGACAAAACATTCAGTACTTC.

The V call is TRBV19, the J call TRBJ1-2; 8 nucleotides line up with TRBD1. Germline values: CDR1 LNHDA, CDR2 SQIVND (reference sequence). The length of the CDR3 is 13 residues. V dropped 5 bases and J dropped 6; count of bases not matched to a gene: 5. CDR3 in amino acids: CASSRDRGHGYTF. CDR3 DNA: TGTGCCAGTAGTCGCGACAGGGGACATGGCTACACCTTC.

The rearrangement joins TRBV19 to TRBJ2-1; tentative D call: TRBD2 (5 bases). Per germline, CDR1 LNHDA and CDR2 SQIVND (reference sequence). Trimming took 5 bases from V and 5 from J, leaving 10 bases between them. CDR3 length: 13 residues. The CDR3 DNA reads TGTGCCAGTAGTTTTTGGGAGAACAATGAGCAGTTCTTC. Translated: CASSFWENNEQFF.

This clone has more than one count but fewer than ten. The V and J genes are TRBV15 and TRBJ1-4; D ambiguous. V was clipped by 5 bases and J by 0 bases, with 16 bases between them. Germline assignment: CDR1 LNHNV and CDR2 YYDKDF (reference sequence). This CDR3 is built from 17 residues. The CDR3 reads CATSGGSGSTTNEKLFF. In nucleotides, the CDR3 is TGTGCCACCAGCGGAGGGTCAGGATCCACAACTAATGAAAAACTGTTTTTT.